This TCR beta chain was captured in a study of shared clonotypes between healthy human individuals. The table came from immunoSEQ multiplex PCR; TCRdb's copy has only in-frame clones and leaves some out. The sample has 2 million to 2.5 million clones; about 92% are singletons. The germline V gene encodes CDR1 SGHNT and CDR2 YENEEA. V gave up 5 bases and J gave up 5 bases; unmatched junction bases: 11. The CDR3 contains 17 residues. Terminally differentiated effector memory CD45RA+ cells were excluded from the naive CD8 cells, which were CD45RO-negative and positively selected for CCR7. The rearrangement links TRBV11-3 to TRBJ2-1; 11 bases line up with TRBD2. The material sequenced was naive CD8+ T cells from PBMCs. The clonotype originates from a man aged 18 to 35 in good health. Some clones in this sample may be carry-over from other donors' samples. The CDR3 is CASSPRSTTSGNNEQFF. The CDR3 coding sequence is TGTGCCAGCAGCCCACGAAGTACGACTAGCGGGAACAATGAGCAGTTCTTC.